This TCR beta chain was sequenced during a study of blood T cell repertoires in COVID-19. Background on the study: Sources were T cells, B-cell-depleted T cells, or PBMCs; the material itself was cDNA or gDNA.

Repertoires were generated with immunoSEQ multiplex PCR, while TCRdb's copy carries only in-frame clones and drops some. The sample shows roughly 280,000 clones, roughly 91% of them seen only once. Germline CDR1 SEHNR, CDR2 FQNEAQ (reference sequence). The CDR3 totals 15 residues. V was clipped by 11 bases and J by 0 bases, with 16 bases between them. Clinical history as reported by participants underpinned cohort assignment. The source of this sequence is a woman aged 60 to 75 who had recovered from COVID-19. The J gene is TRBJ2-2, the V gene TRBV7-9; D uncertain. The sample taken for sequencing was PBMCs or T cells enriched from blood (not recorded which). As DNA, the CDR3 is TGTGCCGGCTCTTCTGAGACAACGAACACCGGGGAGCTGTTTTTT. It encodes CAGSSETTNTGELFF.